At least ten counts were recorded for the clone carrying this TCR beta chain. Its target is not known. The iRepertoire nested amplicon-rescue multiplex PCR amplified TCR alpha and beta CDR3s from RNA. One entry per CDR3 protein, called by TCRdb with MiXCR from the multiplex PCR reads. Among under 200,000 distinct CDR3 sequences listed, around 40% were seen once. This entry comes from a study of glioma-infiltrating T cells. Study-level points and caveats: Gliomas, especially low-grade, showed above-expected tissue-blood divergence; non-neoplastic patients showed below. CDR3 overlap between tissue and blood was very small.

The V and J ends lost 3 bases and 0 bases respectively, with 11 bases between them. There are 14 residues in the CDR3. Germline CDR1 is DFQATT and CDR2 is SNEGSKA (reference sequence). The rearrangement joins TRBV20-1 to TRBJ1-1; D call uncertain. The source of this sequence is a human donor with low-grade glioma or glioblastoma, undergoing nonglioma brain surgery, or in good health (not recorded which). Sample: glioma tissue, nonneoplastic brain tissue, or PBMCs (not recorded which). The CDR3 region is CSARPIGLNTEAFF. In DNA form, the CDR3 reads TGCAGTGCTAGGCCAATCGGCTTGAACACTGAAGCTTTCTTT.